Listed here are 6 T cell receptor beta chains from one sample, sequenced in a study of shared clonotypes between healthy human individuals. Using immunoSEQ multiplex PCR, the repertoire was profiled, and TCRdb retains in-frame clones only, with some absent. The sample lists approximately 320,000 clones, around 90% occurring once. The sequenced sample was memory CD8+ T cells sorted from blood. Subset of the sample: CD45RO+ cells pooled with CCR7-negative TemRA cells. The origin of the receptors is a man between 18 and 29 years old in good health.

The chain joins TRBV7-9 to TRBJ1-6, with D unclear. The V gene lost 1 base and the J gene lost 8 bases, with 6 bases spanning the gap. The CDR3 is 13 amino acids. Germline CDR1 reads SEHNR; CDR2 reads FQNEAQ (reference sequence). The CDR3 here is CASSLERDSPLHF. In DNA form, the CDR3 reads TGTGCCAGCAGCTTAGAGCGGGATTCACCCCTCCACTTT.

The V gene is TRBV19, the J gene TRBJ1-1, with D perhaps TRBD1 (5 bases). The CDR3 length is 12 residues. CDR1 and CDR2 from the germline V gene are LNHDA and SQIVND (reference sequence). V was trimmed by 9 bases and J by 2 bases, leaving 10 bases between them. The CDR3 nucleotides read TGTGCCAGCTTCGACAGAAACACTGAAGCTTTCTTT. It codes for CASFDRNTEAFF.

CDR3 loop: CAWSVIGGLGNTIYF. Here the CDR3 DNA reads TGTGCCTGGAGTGTAATTGGGGGGCTTGGAAACACCATATATTTT. V gene TRBV30 combines with J gene TRBJ1-3, with D possibly being TRBD1 (6 bases). Germline V gene lookup returns CDR1 GTSNPN and CDR2 SVGIG (reference sequence). V was cut by 0 bases and J by 3 bases, with 12 bases left in between. CDR3 size: 15 residues.

The J gene is TRBJ2-7, the V gene TRBV27; 11 bases are shared with TRBD1. V was pared by 6 bases and J by 3 bases, with 1 base of the junction left unmatched. Germline loops: CDR1 MNHEY, CDR2 SMNVEV (reference sequence). This CDR3 contains 13 residues. CDR3 loop: CASRDRGLYEQYF. Written as DNA, the CDR3 is TGTGCCAGCAGGGACAGGGGGCTCTACGAGCAGTACTTC.

This clone was picked up one time. CDR3 protein: CASSLPARSGMNTEAFF. The CDR3 DNA sequence: TGTGCCAGCAGCTTGCCGGCCAGGTCGGGGATGAACACTGAAGCTTTCTTT. V gene TRBV11-2 combines with J gene TRBJ1-1, with unresolved D. Deletions cut 3 bases from V and 0 bases from J, with 17 bases between. Germline CDR1 SGHAT, CDR2 FQNNGV. The CDR3 has 17 residues. The whole variable domain, remainder taken from reference TRBV11-2 and TRBJ1-1, is EAGVAQSPRYKIIEKRQSVAFWCNPISGHATLYWYQQILGQGPKLLIQFQNNGVVDDSQLPKDRFSAERLKGVDSTLKIQPAKLEDSAVYLCASSLPARSGMNTEAFFGQGTRLTVV.

The J gene is TRBJ2-7, the V gene TRBV9; D unresolved. The germline V gene encodes CDR1 SGDLS and CDR2 YYNGEE. This CDR3 has 17 amino acids. Trimming cost V 4 bases and J 3 bases, with 23 bases left between them. Here the CDR3 DNA reads TGTGCCAGCAGCCCCTTGAGAGTGACCCCCCTCTACTACGAGCAGTACTTC. Protein: CASSPLRVTPLYYEQYF.